This T cell receptor (beta chain) was obtained from a study of beta chain features in type 1 diabetes. Reverse transcribing all isolated RNA meant expressed TCRB transcripts were sequenced. Sequencing used immunoSEQ multiplex PCR; TCRdb keeps in-frame clones, though not all of them. The table records some 60,000 clones, around three fifths of them present only once. Comment on this clone: Its antigen is not known.

Overall study findings and caveats: Shortening of TCRB CDR3s, moderate but significant, appeared in all four CD4+ subsets of Type 1 diabetes patients.

Germline CDR1 and CDR2: SGHTS and YDEGEE. CDR3 length: 15 residues. The gene calls are TRBV5-8 and TRBJ2-5, with 10 nucleotides matching TRBD2. The J call may be in error: the DNA end matches TRBJ2-7 better. This clonotype originated in a woman in her late teens or twenties in good health. Sequences were obtained from Tregs from blood. The CDR3 protein is CASSFGLAASYEQYF. The DNA of the CDR3 is TGTGCCAGCAGCTTCGGACTAGCGGCCTCCTACGAGCAGTACTTC.